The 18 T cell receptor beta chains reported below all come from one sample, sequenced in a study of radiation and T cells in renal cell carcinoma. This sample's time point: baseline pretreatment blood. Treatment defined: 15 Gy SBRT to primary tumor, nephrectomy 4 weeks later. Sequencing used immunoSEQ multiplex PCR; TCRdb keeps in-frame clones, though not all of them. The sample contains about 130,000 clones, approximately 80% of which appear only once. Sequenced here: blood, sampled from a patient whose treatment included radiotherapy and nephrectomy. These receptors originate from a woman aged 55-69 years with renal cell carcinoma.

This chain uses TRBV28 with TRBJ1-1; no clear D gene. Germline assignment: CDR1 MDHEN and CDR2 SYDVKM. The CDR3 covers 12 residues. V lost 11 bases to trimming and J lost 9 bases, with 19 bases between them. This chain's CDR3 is CAGLRAGGKAFF. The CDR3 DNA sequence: TGTGCCGGCTTAAGGGCGGGAGGCAAAGCTTTCTTT.

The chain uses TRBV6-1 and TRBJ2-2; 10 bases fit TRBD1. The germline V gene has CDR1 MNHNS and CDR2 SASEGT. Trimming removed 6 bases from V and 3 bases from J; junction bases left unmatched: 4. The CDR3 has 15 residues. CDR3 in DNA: TGTGCCAGCAGGACAGGGACAGGGGACACCGGGGAGCTGTTTTTT. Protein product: CASRTGTGDTGELFF.

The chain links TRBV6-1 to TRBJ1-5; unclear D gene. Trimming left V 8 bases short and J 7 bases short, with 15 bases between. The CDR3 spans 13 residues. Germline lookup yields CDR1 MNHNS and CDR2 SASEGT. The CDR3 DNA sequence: TGTGCCAGCGGACTGGTGGAGTTCCAGCCCCAGCATTTT. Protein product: CASGLVEFQPQHF.

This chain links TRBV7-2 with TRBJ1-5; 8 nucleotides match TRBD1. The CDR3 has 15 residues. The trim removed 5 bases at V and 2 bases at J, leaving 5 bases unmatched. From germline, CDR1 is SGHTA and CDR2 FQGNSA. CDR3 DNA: TGTGCCAGCAGCCAAGGGACAGGAGGCAATCAGCCCCAGCATTTT. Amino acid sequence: CASSQGTGGNQPQHF.

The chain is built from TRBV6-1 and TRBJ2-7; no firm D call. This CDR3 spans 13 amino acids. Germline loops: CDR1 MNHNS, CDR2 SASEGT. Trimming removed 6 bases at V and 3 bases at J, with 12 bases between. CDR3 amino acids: CASSLPASYEQYF. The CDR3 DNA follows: TGTGCCAGCAGCCTCCCGGCGAGCTACGAGCAGTACTTC.

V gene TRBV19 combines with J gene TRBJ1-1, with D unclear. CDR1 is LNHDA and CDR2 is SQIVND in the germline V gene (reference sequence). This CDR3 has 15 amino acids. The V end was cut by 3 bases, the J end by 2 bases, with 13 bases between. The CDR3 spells CASSIPGGSNTEAFF. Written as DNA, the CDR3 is TGTGCCAGTAGTATTCCAGGAGGGAGTAACACTGAAGCTTTCTTT.

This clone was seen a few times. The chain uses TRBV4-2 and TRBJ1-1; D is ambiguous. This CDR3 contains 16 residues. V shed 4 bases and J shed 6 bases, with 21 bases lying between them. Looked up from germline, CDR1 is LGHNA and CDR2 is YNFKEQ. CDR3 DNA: TGTGCCAGCAGCCCGATTCAGTCACTGCCAAACCCTGAAGCTTTCTTT. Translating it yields CASSPIQSLPNPEAFF.

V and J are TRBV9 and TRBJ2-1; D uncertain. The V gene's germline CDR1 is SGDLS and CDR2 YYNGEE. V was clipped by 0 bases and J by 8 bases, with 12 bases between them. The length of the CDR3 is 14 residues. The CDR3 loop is CASSVGAEIYEQFF. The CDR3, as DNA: TGTGCCAGCAGCGTAGGGGCGGAGATCTATGAGCAGTTCTTC. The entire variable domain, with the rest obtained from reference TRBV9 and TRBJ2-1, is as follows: DSGVTQTPKHLITATGQRVTLRCSPRSGDLSVYWYQQSLDQGLQFLIQYYNGEERAKGNILERFSAQQFPDLHSELNLSSLELGDSALYFCASSVGAEIYEQFFGPGTRLTVL.

The chain's CDR3 is CASSPPINSHEQFF. In DNA form, the CDR3 reads TGTGCCAGCTCACCACCGATAAACAGCCACGAGCAGTTCTTC. The genes are TRBV18 and TRBJ2-1; D gene ambiguous. Germline CDR1 and CDR2: KGHSH and LQKENI. There are 14 residues in the CDR3. V shed 0 bases and J shed 10 bases, with 13 bases lying between them. Complete variable domain (other parts from reference TRBV18 and TRBJ2-1): NAGVMQNPRHLVRRRGQEARLRCSPMKGHSHVYWYRQLPEEGLKFMVYLQKENIIDESGMPKERFSAEFPKEGPSILRIQQVVRGDSAAYFCASSPPINSHEQFFGPGTRLTVL.

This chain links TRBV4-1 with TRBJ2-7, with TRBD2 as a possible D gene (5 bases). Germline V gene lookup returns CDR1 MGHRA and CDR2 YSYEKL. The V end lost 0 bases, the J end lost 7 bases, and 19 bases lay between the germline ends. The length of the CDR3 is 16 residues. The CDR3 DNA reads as TGCGCCAGCAGCCAAGAAGGACTTGCCGATCGAAGGGAGCAGTACTTC. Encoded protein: CASSQEGLADRREQYF.

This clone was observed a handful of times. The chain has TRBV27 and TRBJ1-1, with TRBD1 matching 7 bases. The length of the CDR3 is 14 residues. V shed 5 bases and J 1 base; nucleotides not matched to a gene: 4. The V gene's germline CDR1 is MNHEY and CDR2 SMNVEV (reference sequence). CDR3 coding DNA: TGTGCCAGCAGTATACGGACAGGGAACACTGAAGCTTTCTTT. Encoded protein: CASSIRTGNTEAFF.

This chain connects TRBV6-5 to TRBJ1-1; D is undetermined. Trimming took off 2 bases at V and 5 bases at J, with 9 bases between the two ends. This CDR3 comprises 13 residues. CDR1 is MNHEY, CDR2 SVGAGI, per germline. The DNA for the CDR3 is TGTGCCAGCAGTTACGAGCGGGAGACTGAAGCTTTCTTT. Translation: CASSYERETEAFF.

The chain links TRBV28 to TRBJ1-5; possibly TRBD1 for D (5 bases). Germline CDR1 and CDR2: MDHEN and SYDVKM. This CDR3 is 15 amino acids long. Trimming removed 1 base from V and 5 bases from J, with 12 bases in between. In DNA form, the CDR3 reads TGTGCCAGCAGTTTATTGGGCGGGGCCGATCAGCCCCAGCATTTT. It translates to CASSLLGGADQPQHF.

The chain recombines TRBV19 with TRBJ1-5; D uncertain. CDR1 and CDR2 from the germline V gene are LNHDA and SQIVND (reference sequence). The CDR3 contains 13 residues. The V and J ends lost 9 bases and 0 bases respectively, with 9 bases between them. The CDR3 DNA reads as TGTGCCAGCGCGGGGAATAGCAATCAGCCCCAGCATTTT. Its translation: CASAGNSNQPQHF. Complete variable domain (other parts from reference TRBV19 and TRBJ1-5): DGGITQSPKYLFRKEGQNVTLSCEQNLNHDAMYWYRQDPGQGLRLIYYSQIVNDFQKGDIAEGYSVSREKKESFPLTVTSAQKNPTAFYLCASAGNSNQPQHFGDGTRLSIL.

The CDR3 DNA follows: TGTGCCAGCAGCTCGGACAGGGTAAGCTACAATGAGCAGTTCTTC. Its protein is CASSSDRVSYNEQFF. J is TRBJ2-1 and V is TRBV7-9, with 8 nucleotides matching TRBD1. Germline lookup yields CDR1 SEHNR and CDR2 FQNEAQ (reference sequence). The CDR3 has 15 residues. Germline trimming cut 4 bases from V and 3 bases from J; bases unmatched to any gene: 5.

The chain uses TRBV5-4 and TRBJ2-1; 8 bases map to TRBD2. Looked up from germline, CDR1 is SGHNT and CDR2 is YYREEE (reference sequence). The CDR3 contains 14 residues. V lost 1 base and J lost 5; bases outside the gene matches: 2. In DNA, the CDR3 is TGTGCCAGCAGCTTGCTAGCGGGTCACAATGAGCAGTTCTTC. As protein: CASSLLAGHNEQFF.

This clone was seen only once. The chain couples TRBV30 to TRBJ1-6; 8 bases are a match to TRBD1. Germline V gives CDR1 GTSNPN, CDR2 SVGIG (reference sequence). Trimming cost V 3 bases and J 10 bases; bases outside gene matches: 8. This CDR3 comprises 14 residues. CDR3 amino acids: CAWSAGQVGSPLHF. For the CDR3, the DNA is TGTGCCTGGAGCGCGGGACAGGTGGGATCACCCCTCCACTTT.

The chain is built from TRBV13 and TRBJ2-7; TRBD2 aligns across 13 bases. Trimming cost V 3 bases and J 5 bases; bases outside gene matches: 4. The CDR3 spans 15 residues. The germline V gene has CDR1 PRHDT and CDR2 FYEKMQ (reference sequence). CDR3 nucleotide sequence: TGTGCCAGCAGCTTCGGGACTAGCGGGGCAGACGAGCAGTACTTC. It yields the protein CASSFGTSGADEQYF. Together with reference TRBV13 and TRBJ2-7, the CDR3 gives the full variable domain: AAGVIQSPRHLIKEKRETATLKCYPIPRHDTVYWYQQGPGQDPQFLISFYEKMQSDKGSIPDRFSAQQFSDYHSELNMSSLELGDSALYFCASSFGTSGADEQYFGPGTRLTVT.